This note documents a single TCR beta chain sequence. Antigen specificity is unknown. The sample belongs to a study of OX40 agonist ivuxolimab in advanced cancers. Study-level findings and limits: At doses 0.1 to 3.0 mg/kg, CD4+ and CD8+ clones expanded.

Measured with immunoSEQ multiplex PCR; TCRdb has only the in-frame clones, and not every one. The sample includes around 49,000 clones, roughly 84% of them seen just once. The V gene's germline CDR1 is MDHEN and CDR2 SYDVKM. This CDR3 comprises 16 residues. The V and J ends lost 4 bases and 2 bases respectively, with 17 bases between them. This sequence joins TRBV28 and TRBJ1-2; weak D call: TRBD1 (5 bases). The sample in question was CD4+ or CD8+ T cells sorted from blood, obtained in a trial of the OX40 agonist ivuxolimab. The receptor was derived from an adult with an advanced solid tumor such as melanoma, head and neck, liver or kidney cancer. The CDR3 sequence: CASSSLGGAVNYGYTF. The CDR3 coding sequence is TGTGCCAGCAGTTCCCTTGGAGGGGCGGTCAACTATGGCTACACCTTC.